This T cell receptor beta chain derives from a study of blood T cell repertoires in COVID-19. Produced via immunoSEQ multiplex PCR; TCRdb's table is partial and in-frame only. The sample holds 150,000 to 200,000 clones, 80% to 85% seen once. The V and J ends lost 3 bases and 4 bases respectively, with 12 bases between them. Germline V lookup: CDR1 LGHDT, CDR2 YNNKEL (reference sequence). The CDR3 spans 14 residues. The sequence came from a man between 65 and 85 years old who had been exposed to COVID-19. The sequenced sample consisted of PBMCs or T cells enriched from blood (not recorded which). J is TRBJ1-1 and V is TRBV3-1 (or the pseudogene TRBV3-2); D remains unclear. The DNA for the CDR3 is TGTGCCAGCAGCCAGGAGCGGACGGGCACTGAAGCTTTCTTT. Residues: CASSQERTGTEAFF.